This T cell receptor (beta chain) was sequenced during a study of shared clonotypes between healthy human individuals. The V segment lost 5 bases and the J segment 0 bases; nucleotides outside the gene matches: 8. Germline V gives CDR1 KGHSH, CDR2 LQKENI. This CDR3 spans 17 amino acids. Method: immunoSEQ multiplex PCR; TCRdb's copy keeps in-frame clones and lacks some. The table has over a million clones, roughly 97% seen once. The rearrangement joins TRBV18 to TRBJ2-5, with 11 bases that match TRBD2. The source is a man in his thirties or forties in good health. What was sequenced was naive CD4+ T cells sorted from blood. Stated subset: CD45RA+ positively selected. The CDR3 bases are TGTGCCAGCTCAACGATCGCTAGCGGGGGGTACCAAGAGACCCAGTACTTC. It specifies CASSTIASGGYQETQYF.